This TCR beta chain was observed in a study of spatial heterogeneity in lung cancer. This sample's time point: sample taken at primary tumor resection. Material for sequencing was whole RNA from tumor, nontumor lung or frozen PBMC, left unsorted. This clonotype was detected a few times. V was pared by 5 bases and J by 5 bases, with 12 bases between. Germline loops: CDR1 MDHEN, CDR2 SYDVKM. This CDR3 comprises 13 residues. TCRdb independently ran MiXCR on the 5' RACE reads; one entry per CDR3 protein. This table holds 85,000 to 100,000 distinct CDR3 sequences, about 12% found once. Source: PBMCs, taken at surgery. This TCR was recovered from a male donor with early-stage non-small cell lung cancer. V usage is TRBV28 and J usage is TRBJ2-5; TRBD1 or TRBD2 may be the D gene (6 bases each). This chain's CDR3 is CASSPRGPETQYF. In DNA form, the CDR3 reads TGTGCCAGCAGTCCCCGGGGGCCGGAGACCCAGTACTTC.